The T cell receptor (beta chain) under discussion was sequenced for a study of Graves' ophthalmopathy and Graves' hyperthyroidism. General study results and limits: Among thyroid clonotypes expanded above 0.001 frequency, most also appeared in blood. Sensitivity reached 87.88% and specificity roughly 82% for a 13-signature model separating ophthalmopathy from stable hyperthyroidism.

The CDR3 length is 15 residues. CDR1 is MNHNY and CDR2 is SVGAGI in the germline V gene (reference sequence). Trimming removed 2 bases at V and 8 bases at J, with 15 bases between. This clonotype was picked up many times. Antigen: not known. RNA transcripts served as template for amplifying TCR beta CDR3 sequences. RT-PCR was first run with HTBI primers, then multiplex PCR in a second round. Each CDR3 protein gets one entry after TCRdb re-called the multiplex PCR reads with MiXCR. Here the sample spans over 650,000 distinct CDR3 sequences, about 41% being singletons. The chain carries TRBV6-6 and TRBJ1-4, with D unresolved. The TCR originated in an adult man with Graves' ophthalmopathy. The sequenced sample consisted of peripheral blood. As DNA, the CDR3 is TGTGCCAGCAGTTACCTCGGTCAGTTGGAGGAAAAACTGTTTTTT. Its protein is CASSYLGQLEEKLFF.